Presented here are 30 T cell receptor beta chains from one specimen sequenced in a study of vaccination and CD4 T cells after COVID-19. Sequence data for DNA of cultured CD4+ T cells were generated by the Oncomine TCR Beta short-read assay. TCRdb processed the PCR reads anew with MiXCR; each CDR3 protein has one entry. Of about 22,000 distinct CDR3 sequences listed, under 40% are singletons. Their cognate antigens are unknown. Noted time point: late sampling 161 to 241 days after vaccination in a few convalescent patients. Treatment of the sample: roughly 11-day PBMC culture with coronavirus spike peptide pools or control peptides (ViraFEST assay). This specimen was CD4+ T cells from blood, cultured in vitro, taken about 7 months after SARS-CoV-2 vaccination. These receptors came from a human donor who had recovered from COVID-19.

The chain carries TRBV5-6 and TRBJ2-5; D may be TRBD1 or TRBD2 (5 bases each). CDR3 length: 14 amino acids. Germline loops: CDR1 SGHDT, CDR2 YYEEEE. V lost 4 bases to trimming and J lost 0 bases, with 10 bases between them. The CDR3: CASSPGTYQETQYF. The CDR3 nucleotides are TGTGCCAGCAGCCCCGGGACGTACCAAGAGACCCAGTACTTC.

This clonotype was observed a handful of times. The CDR3 sequence: CASSFLQGWGYGYTF. Written as DNA, the CDR3 is TGTGCCAGCAGCTTCCTACAGGGTTGGGGCTATGGCTACACCTTC. V and J are TRBV7-9 and TRBJ1-2, with D maybe TRBD1 (6 bases). CDR1 is SEHNR, CDR2 FQNEAQ, per germline (reference sequence). V was clipped by 3 bases and J by 4 bases, with 15 bases between them. The CDR3 totals 15 residues.

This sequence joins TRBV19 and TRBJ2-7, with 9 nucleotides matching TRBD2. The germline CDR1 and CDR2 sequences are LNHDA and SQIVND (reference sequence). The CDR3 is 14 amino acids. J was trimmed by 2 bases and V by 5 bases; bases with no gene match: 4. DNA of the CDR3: TGTGCCAGTAGTCGACTAGCGGCCCCCTACGAGCAGTACTTC. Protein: CASSRLAAPYEQYF.

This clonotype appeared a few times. CDR3 sequence: CASSVRTGLGGYTF. CDR3 DNA sequence: TGTGCCAGTAGTGTCCGGACAGGGCTAGGTGGCTACACCTTC. The chain has TRBV19 and TRBJ1-2; 8 bases agree with TRBD1. The V gene's germline CDR1 is LNHDA and CDR2 SQIVND (reference sequence). V shed 5 bases and J 7 bases; nucleotides not matched to a gene: 9. The CDR3 covers 14 residues. The full variable domain, with the rest looked up from reference TRBV19 and TRBJ1-2, is DGGITQSPKYLFRKEGQNVTLSCEQNLNHDAMYWYRQDPGQGLRLIYYSQIVNDFQKGDIAEGYSVSREKKESFPLTVTSAQKNPTAFYLCASSVRTGLGGYTFGSGTRLTVV.

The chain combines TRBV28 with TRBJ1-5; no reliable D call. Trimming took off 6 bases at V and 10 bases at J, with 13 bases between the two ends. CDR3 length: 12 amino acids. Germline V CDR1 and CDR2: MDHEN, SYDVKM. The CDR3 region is CASSLPGVPQHF. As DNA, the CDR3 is TGTGCCAGCAGCCTCCCCGGGGTCCCCCAGCATTTT.

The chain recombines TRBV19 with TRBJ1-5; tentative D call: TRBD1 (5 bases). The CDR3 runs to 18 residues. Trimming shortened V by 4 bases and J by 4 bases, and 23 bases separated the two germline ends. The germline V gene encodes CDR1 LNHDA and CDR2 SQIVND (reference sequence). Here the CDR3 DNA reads TGTGCCAGTAGTACCGGGACCGCCGCCGTGGGGCCAAATCAGCCCCAGCATTTT. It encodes CASSTGTAAVGPNQPQHF.

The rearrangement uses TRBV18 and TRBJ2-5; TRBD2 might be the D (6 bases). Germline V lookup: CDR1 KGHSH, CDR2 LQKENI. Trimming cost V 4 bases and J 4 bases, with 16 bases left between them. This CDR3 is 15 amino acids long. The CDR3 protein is CASSQGLLAIETQYF. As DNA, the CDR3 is TGTGCCAGCTCACAGGGGCTACTAGCTATAGAGACCCAGTACTTC.

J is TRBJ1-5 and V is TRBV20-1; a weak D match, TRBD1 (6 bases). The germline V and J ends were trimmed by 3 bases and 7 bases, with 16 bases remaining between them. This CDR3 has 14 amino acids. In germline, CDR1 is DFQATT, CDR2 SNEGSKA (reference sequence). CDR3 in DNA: TGCAGTGCTAGTGCAGGGGAGGAATGGCAGCCCCAGCATTTT. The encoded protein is CSASAGEEWQPQHF.

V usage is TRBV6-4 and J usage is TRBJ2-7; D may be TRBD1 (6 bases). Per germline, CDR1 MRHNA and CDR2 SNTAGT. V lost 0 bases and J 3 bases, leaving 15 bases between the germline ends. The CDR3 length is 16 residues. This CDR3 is CASSDSRQGPYYEQYF. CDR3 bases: TGTGCCAGCAGTGACTCCCGTCAGGGGCCATACTACGAGCAGTACTTC.

The CDR3 DNA reads as TGTGCCACCAGTGCATCCTGGACAGGGGACAATGAGCAGTTCTTC. It codes for CATSASWTGDNEQFF. V gene TRBV24-1 combines with J gene TRBJ2-1; 9 bases line up with TRBD1. Trimming removed 5 bases from V and 5 bases from J; junction bases left unmatched: 6. The CDR3 has 15 residues. Germline CDR1 is KGHDR and CDR2 is SFDVKD.

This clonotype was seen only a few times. CDR3 region: CASSIDWDRNTEAFF. The DNA of the CDR3 is TGTGCCAGTAGTATAGATTGGGACAGGAACACTGAAGCTTTCTTT. V gene TRBV19 combines with J gene TRBJ1-1; 7 positions match TRBD1. Unmatched junction bases numbered 2, after V lost 0 bases and J lost 1 base. Germline CDR1 is LNHDA and CDR2 is SQIVND (reference sequence). CDR3 length equals 15 residues.

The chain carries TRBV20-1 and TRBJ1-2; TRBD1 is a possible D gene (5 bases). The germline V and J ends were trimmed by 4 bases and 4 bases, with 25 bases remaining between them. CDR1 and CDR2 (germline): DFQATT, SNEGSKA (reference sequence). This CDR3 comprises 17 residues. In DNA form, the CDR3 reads TGCAGTGCTATACCAGGACACGTCTTGGGGCACTCCTATGGCTACACCTTC. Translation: CSAIPGHVLGHSYGYTF.

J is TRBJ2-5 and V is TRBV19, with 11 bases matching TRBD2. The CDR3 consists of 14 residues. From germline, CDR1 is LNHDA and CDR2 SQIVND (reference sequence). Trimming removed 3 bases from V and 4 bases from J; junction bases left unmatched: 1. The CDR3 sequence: CASSMLAGGETQYF. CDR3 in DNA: TGTGCCAGTAGTATGCTAGCGGGAGGAGAGACCCAGTACTTC.

The CDR3 DNA reads as TGTGCCAGCAGCTTACGACAGGGGCTCTACAATGAGCAGTTCTTC. As protein: CASSLRQGLYNEQFF. The chain recombines TRBV7-3 with TRBJ2-1, with 8 nucleotides matching TRBD1. This CDR3 is built from 15 residues. Losses at the gene ends were 2 bases for V and 3 bases for J; bases not matched to a gene: 3. Germline V gene sequence: CDR1 SGHTA, CDR2 FQGTGA.

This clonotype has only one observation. The CDR3 region is CASSPPSDAGGYTF. Here the CDR3 DNA reads TGTGCCAGCTCACCACCATCGGACGCAGGAGGCTACACCTTC. V and J are TRBV18 and TRBJ1-2; D is unresolved. CDR3 length: 14 amino acids. CDR1 is KGHSH and CDR2 is LQKENI in the germline V gene. With 0 bases removed from V and 8 bases from J, the gap between germline ends came to 13 bases.

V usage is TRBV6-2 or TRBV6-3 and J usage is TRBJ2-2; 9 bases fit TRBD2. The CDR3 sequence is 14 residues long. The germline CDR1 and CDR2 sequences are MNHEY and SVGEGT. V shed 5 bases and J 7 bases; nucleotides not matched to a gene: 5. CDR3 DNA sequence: TGTGCCAGCAGTGTGGGACTAGCCCTCGGGGAGCTGTTTTTT. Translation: CASSVGLALGELFF.

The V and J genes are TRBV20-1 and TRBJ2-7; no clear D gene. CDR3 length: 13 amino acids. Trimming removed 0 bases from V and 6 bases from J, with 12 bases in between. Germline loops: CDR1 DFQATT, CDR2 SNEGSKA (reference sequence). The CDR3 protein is CSAREGNDFEQYF. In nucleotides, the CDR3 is TGCAGTGCTAGAGAGGGGAATGACTTCGAGCAGTACTTC.

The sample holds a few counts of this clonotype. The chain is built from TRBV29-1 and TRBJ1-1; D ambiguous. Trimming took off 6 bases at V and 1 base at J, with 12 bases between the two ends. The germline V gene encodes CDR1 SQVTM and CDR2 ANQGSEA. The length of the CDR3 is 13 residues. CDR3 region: CSVEIMRNTEAFF. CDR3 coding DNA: TGCAGCGTCGAGATCATGAGGAACACTGAAGCTTTCTTT.

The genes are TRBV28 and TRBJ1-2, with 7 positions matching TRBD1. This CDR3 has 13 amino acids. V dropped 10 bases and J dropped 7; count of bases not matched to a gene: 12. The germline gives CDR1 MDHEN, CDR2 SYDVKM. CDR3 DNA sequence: TGTGCCAACAAAGATCAGGGGGGCTTTGGCTACACCTTC. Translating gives CANKDQGGFGYTF.

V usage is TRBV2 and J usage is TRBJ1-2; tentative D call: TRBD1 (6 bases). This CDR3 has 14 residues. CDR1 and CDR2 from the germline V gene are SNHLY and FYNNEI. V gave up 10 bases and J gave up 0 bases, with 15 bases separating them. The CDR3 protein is CATPTGLTNYGYTF. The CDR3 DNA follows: TGTGCCACCCCGACAGGTCTTACTAACTATGGCTACACCTTC.

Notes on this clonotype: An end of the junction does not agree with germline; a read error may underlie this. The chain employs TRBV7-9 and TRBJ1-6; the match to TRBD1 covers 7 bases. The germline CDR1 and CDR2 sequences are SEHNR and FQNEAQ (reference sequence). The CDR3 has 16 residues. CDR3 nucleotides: TGTGCCGGCAGCTTGGGGCGGACAGGCAATAATTCACCCCTCCACTTT. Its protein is CAGSLGRTGNNSPLHF. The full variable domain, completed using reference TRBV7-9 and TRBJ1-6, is DTGVSQNPRHKITKRGQNVTFRCDPISEHNRLYWYRQTLGQGPEFLTYFQNEAQLEKSRLLSDRFSAERPKGSFSTLEIQRTEQGDSAMYLCAGSLGRTGNNSPLHFGNGTRLTVT.

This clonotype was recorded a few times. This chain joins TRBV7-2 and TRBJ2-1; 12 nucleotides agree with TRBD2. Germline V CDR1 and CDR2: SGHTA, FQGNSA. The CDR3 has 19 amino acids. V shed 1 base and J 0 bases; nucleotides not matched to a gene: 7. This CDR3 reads CASSLVGTSGPSSYNEQFF. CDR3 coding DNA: TGTGCCAGCAGCTTAGTCGGGACTAGCGGGCCGAGCTCCTACAATGAGCAGTTCTTC.

The CDR3 DNA is TGTGCCAGCAGCTTGTCCCATAACTATGGCTACACCTTC. It codes for CASSLSHNYGYTF. The chain joins TRBV7-9 to TRBJ1-2; no definite D call. Germline V gene data show CDR1 as SEHNR and CDR2 as FQNEAQ (reference sequence). This CDR3 spans 13 amino acids. Trimming stripped 3 bases from V and 1 base from J, with 6 bases between.

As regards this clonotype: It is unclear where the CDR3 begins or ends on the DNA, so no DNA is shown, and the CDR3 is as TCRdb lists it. The CDR3 loop is CASSFYICSARVPRPGGYTF. The chain employs TRBV7-3 and TRBJ1-2; TRBD1, the D gene given by the table, was not confirmed from the DNA. Germline V lookup: CDR1 SGHTA, CDR2 FQGTGA. Including both end residues, the CDR3 is 20 amino acids long.

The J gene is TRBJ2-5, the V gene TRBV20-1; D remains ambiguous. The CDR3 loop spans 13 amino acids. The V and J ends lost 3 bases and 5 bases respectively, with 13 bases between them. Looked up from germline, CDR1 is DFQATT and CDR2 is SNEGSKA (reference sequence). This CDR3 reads CSASSPSEETQYF. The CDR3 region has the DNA TGCAGTGCTAGTTCACCTAGTGAGGAGACCCAGTACTTC.

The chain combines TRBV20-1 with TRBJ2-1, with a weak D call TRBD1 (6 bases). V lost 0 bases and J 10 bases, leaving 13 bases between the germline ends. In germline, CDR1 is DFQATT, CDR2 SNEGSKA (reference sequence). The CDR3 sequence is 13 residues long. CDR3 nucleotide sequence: TGCAGTGCTAGAGATTACAGGGAGTGGGAGCAGTTCTTC. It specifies CSARDYREWEQFF.

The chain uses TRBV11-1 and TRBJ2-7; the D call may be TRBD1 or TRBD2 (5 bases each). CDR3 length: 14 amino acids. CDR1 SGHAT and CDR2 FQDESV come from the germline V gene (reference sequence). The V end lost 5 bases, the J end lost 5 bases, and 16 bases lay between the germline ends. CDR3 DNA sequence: TGTGCCAGCAGCCTACAGAGGGGCAGCAACGAGCAGTACTTC. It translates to CASSLQRGSNEQYF.

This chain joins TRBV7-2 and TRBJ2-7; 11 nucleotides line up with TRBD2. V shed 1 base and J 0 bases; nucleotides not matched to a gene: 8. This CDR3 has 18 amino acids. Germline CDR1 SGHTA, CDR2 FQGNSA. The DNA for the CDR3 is TGTGCCAGCAGCTTAGAGATTAGCGGGAGGGGGAACTCCTACGAGCAGTACTTC. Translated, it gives CASSLEISGRGNSYEQYF.

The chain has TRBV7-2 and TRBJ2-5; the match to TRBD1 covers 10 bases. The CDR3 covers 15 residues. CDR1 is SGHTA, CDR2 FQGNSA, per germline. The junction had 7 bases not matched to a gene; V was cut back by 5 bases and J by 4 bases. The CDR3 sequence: CASSGTGTGVETQYF. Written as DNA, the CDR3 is TGTGCCAGCAGCGGCACCGGGACAGGGGTAGAGACCCAGTACTTC.

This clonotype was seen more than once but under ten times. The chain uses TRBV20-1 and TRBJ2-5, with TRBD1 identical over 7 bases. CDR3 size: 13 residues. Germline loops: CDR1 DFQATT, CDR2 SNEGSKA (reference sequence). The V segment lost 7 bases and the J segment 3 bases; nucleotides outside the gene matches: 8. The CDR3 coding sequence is TGCAGTGTCTACTCAGGGGGAGAAGAGACCCAGTACTTC. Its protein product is CSVYSGGEETQYF.